The source of this TCR beta chain is a study of shared clonotypes between healthy human individuals. Only in-frame clones appear in the TCRdb table, and some are missing; sequencing was by immunoSEQ multiplex PCR. The data hold some 2,100,000 clones, with approximately 96% observed a single time. Study-level findings and limits: Shared clonotypes: 4.5% to 6.5% naive CD4, around 3.5% naive CD8, around 2.4% memory CD4, 0.4% memory CD8.

Germline CDR1 and CDR2: MNHEY and SMNVEV (reference sequence). V shed 5 bases and J 2 bases; nucleotides not matched to a gene: 10. This CDR3 is 16 amino acids long. Donors, without exception, were Caucasian adults residing in Nashville, Tennessee. On this clone: The target antigen is unknown.

The V gene is TRBV27, the J gene TRBJ2-7, with 9 bases matching TRBD1. The sample consisted of naive CD4+ T cells sorted from blood. Described subset: CD45RA+ positively selected. This sequence originates from a man between 18 and 29 years old in good health. The CDR3 nucleotides are TGTGCCAGCAGTCGGGGGAGGACAGGGGTTGCCTACGAGCAGTACTTC. Its translation is CASSRGRTGVAYEQYF.